The rows below give T cell receptor beta chains drawn from one sample of a study of blood T cell repertoires in COVID-19. Sequenced by immunoSEQ multiplex PCR; TCRdb stores in-frame clones only, minus some. The sample records about 120,000 clones, about 74% being singletons. The sample was peripheral blood. The origin of the receptors is a human donor in a cohort sampled during active COVID-19. Both conserved end residues are part of each CDR3.

cdr3_length	v_call	j_call	cdr3_aa
12	TRBV6-4	TRBJ1-2	CASSDRRKAGAF
14	TRBV10-3	TRBJ1-2	CAISELDRGPGYTF
11	TRBV9	TRBJ2-7	CASSVFRLSSF
13	TRBV27	TRBJ2-1	CASSLYPRNEQFF
14	TRBV3-1/TRBV3-2	TRBJ1-2	CASSLFTGEDGYTF
17	TRBV9	TRBJ2-1	CASSASVGGESLNEQFF
14	TRBV4-1	TRBJ1-2	CASSQEGSTYGYTF
11	TRBV3-1/TRBV3-2	TRBJ1-1	CASSQGGRAFF
14	TRBV6-1	TRBJ2-7	CASSETGKDYEQYF
13	TRBV3-1/TRBV3-2	TRBJ1-2	CASSQAVWTGLSF
15	TRBV6-6	TRBJ2-1	CASMEGVSSYNEQFF
14	TRBV3-1/TRBV3-2	TRBJ1-1	CASSQEPTYTEAFF
16	TRBV7-6	TRBJ1-2	CASSLAGPGGDYGYTF
15	TRBV9	TRBJ2-1	CASSVWPSDGNEQFF
13	TRBV6-5	TRBJ2-5	CASITGGRQTQYF
13	TRBV30	TRBJ2-7	CAWTRDRGYEQYF
14	TRBV6-6	TRBJ2-2	CASSYSGDTGELFF
14	TRBV7-2	TRBJ1-1	CASSLRGGDTEAFF
14	TRBV29-1	TRBJ2-2	CSVELAQNTGELFF
14	TRBV2	TRBJ2-7	CASGRVGSSYEQYF
14	TRBV13	TRBJ2-2	CASSLRLADGELFF
15	TRBV5-6	TRBJ2-5	CASSQDRGAQETQYF
13	TRBV10-1	TRBJ2-7	CASSSRFPGEQYF
17	TRBV5-6	TRBJ1-1	CASTQDRGRGRNTEAFF
15	TRBV4-1	TRBJ1-3	CASSDRGLSGNTIYF
15	TRBV7-2	TRBJ1-5	CASSPANTGIQPQHF
15	TRBV19	TRBJ2-3	CASSTTASSTDTQYF
14	TRBV11-3	TRBJ2-7	CASSLRESSYEQYF
12	TRBV11-2	TRBJ2-7	CASSPSLSEQYF
17	TRBV4-2	TRBJ1-5	CASSQALRGDSNQPQHF
15	TRBV19	TRBJ1-5	CASSLQGRGNQPQHF
14	TRBV24-1	TRBJ1-1	CATRTGQGATEAFF
13	TRBV7-9	TRBJ1-1	CASGGGTNTEAFF
13	TRBV10-3	TRBJ1-1	CAINRQVNTEAFF
15	TRBV28	TRBJ2-7	CASRSPGLAGDEQYF
12	TRBV10-2	TRBJ2-1	CASRGGDNEQFF
14	TRBV13	TRBJ1-2	CASSDRQGFRGYTF